Given below is one T cell receptor beta chain in context. Antigen: not known. 13 Jbeta primers and 60 Vbeta primers were used for the PCR. The table came from immunoSEQ multiplex PCR; TCRdb's copy has only in-frame clones and leaves some out. This table holds about 160,000 clones, 70% to 90% found once. The source of the sample is a study of cytomegalovirus exposure and HLA in healthy donors. The study, taken as a whole, reports: For cytomegalovirus status, the classifier reportedly gave diagnoses with high specificity and sensitivity.

Germline loops: CDR1 SGHDT, CDR2 YYEEEE. V shed 0 bases and J shed 7 bases, with 12 bases lying between them. This CDR3 spans 14 amino acids. This receptor was obtained from a man younger than 30 in good health and CMV-seropositive. The chain combines TRBV5-6 with TRBJ2-3; D might be TRBD2 (7 bases). The specimen sequenced was PBMCs. CDR3 sequence reads: CASSLGGGVYTQYF. The CDR3 nucleotides read TGTGCCAGCAGCTTGGGGGGGGGCGTCTATACGCAGTATTTT.